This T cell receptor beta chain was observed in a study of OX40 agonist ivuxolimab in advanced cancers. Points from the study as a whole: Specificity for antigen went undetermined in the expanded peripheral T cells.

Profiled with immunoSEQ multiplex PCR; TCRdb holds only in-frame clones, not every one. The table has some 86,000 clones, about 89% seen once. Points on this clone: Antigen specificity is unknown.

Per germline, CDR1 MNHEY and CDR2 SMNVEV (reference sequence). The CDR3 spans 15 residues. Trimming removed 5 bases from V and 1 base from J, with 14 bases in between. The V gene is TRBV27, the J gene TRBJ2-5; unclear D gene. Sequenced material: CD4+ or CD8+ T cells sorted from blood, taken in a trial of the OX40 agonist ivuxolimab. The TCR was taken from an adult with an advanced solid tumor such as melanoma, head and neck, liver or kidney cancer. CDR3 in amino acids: CASSTPLDPQETQYF. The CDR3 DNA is TGTGCCAGCAGTACCCCCTTGGACCCCCAAGAGACCCAGTACTTC.